This record looks at one T cell receptor (beta chain) sequence and its context. What it recognizes is unknown. The data derive from a study of T-cell memory formation after mild COVID-19. Notes on the study in general: Several responding clones turned up in pre-infection memory, indicating that cross-reactive memory may have taken part. Specificity for SARS-CoV-2 was not confirmed among the second-wave clones peaking on day 37.

In germline, CDR1 is SGDLS, CDR2 YYNGEE. This CDR3 has 20 residues. The V end lost 0 bases, the J end lost 2 bases, and 23 bases lay between the germline ends. MiXCR was run by TCRdb on the 5' RACE reads, yielding one entry per CDR3 protein. The sample records some 350,000 distinct CDR3 sequences, roughly 13% being singletons. The chain is built from TRBV9 and TRBJ2-2; TRBD2 is a possible D gene (6 bases). This TCR was sampled from a young man who had mild COVID-19 (a few samples of this study predate the infection). Cell type and time point are not known. The specimen was PBMCs or a T cell subset sorted from them (not recorded which). CDR3 loop: CASSVVEIGVGGSNTGELFF. CDR3 sequence (DNA): TGTGCCAGCAGCGTAGTGGAAATTGGTGTTGGGGGGAGCAACACCGGGGAGCTGTTTTTT.